These T cell receptor beta chains were read from a single sample in a study of response to subunit inactivated influenza vaccine. TCRdb fed the RT-PCR reads into MiXCR, producing one record per CDR3 protein. There are roughly 620,000 distinct CDR3 sequences in the sample; around 11% occur only once, and roughly 9.6% lies in the top ten. These sequences were also reported in another study, on T cells expressing NK-cell markers.

The sequences come from PBMCs from blood, collected on the day of vaccination. These receptors came from a man aged 45-65 years who received an inactivated influenza vaccine. The CDR3 runs from the conserved cysteine through the conserved F or W. The order of the fields is D gene, V gene, J gene, clone size, CDR3 DNA, CDR3 protein. A D gene is named only where the DNA matches it firmly. A clone size is listed for some rows: how often the clone was seen (once, few, many), or a class if it is expanded.

>TRBD2|TRBV20-1|TRBJ2-3|NA
TGCAGTGCTAGCGGGACGGGACTAGCGGGACCTTATAGCACAGATACGCAGTATTTT
CSASGTGLAGPYSTDTQYF
>NA|TRBV5-1|TRBJ1-1|NA
TGCGCCAGCAGCCACCGTTGGGCGACTGAAGCTTTCTTT
CASSHRWATEAFF
>NA|TRBV28|TRBJ2-7|few
TGTGCCAGCAGTTCCCGACAGACCTACGAGCAGTACTTC
CASSSRQTYEQYF
>NA|TRBV3-1|TRBJ2-7|NA
TGTGCCAGCAGCCAAGGGATCCGGGCACAGACCTACGAGCAGTACTTC
CASSQGIRAQTYEQYF
>TRBD2|TRBV28|TRBJ2-5|many
TGTGCCACGCGGGAGGCTCGAGAGACCCAGTACTTC
CATREARETQYF
>NA|TRBV2|TRBJ2-5|few
TGTGCCAGCAGTGAGGGGCAGACAACCTCAGAGACCCAGTACTTC
CASSEGQTTSETQYF
>TRBD1|TRBV28|TRBJ1-5|few
TGTGCCAGCAGTTTACTGATACCGGGGACAGGGGGTCATCAGCCCCAGCATTTT
CASSLLIPGTGGHQPQHF
>NA|TRBV5-1|TRBJ2-2|many
TGCGCCAGCAGTTATCAGGGGAGCGAAGGGGAGCTGTTTTTT
CASSYQGSEGELFF
>TRBD1|TRBV20-1|TRBJ2-5|many
TGCAGTGCTAGAGGAGGGGCAGACAGGGGAAGAGAGACCCAGTACTTC
CSARGGADRGRETQYF
>NA|TRBV28|TRBJ1-6|NA
TGTGCCAGCAGCTCGGGCACGCCGGGTTCACCCCTCCACTTT
CASSSGTPGSPLHF
>NA|TRBV11-2|TRBJ1-5|NA
TGTGCCAGCAGCCCCTGGGGGGACGGGAATCAGCCCCAGCATTTT
CASSPWGDGNQPQHF
>NA|TRBV14|TRBJ1-3|few
TGTGCCAGCAGCCGAGATTTTGGAAACACCATATATTTT
CASSRDFGNTIYF
>NA|TRBV21-1|TRBJ1-2|NA
TGTGCCAGCAGCCCTTGGCCCGGGACAGGGGTCGGCTATGGCTACACCTTC
CASSPWPGTGVGYGYTF
>NA|TRBV5-5|TRBJ1-2|few
TGTGCCAGCAGCTTGGGGTCGGGGGCCTCTGGCTATGGCTACACCTTC
CASSLGSGASGYGYTF
>TRBD1|TRBV7-2|TRBJ2-7|NA
TGTGCCAGCAGCTTCTACAGGGGGTCTAACGAGCAGTACTTC
CASSFYRGSNEQYF
>NA|TRBV15|TRBJ2-3|NA
TGTGCCACCCGAGACAGTTCCACAGATACGCAGTATTTT
CATRDSSTDTQYF
>NA|TRBV6-2/TRBV6-3|TRBJ2-5|few
TGTGCCAGCAGTTACCACCTAGCCCCGGAGACCCAGTACTTC
CASSYHLAPETQYF
>NA|TRBV2|TRBJ2-1|few
TGTGCCAGCAGCGACTCTTGGAATGAGCAGTTCTTC
CASSDSWNEQFF
>NA|TRBV5-1|TRBJ1-6|NA
TGCGCCAGCAGCTTGGCGGGGGAAGGTTCACCCCTCCACTTT
CASSLAGEGSPLHF
>TRBD2|TRBV5-1|TRBJ2-1|many
TGCGCCAGCAGCTTGGAGGTGGGAGGGAACAATGAGCAGTTCTTC
CASSLEVGGNNEQFF